The present T cell receptor beta chain was sequenced within a study of T cells in localized non-small cell lung cancer. The study, taken as a whole, reports: Uninvolved neighboring lung showed the greatest T cell clonality, exceeding tumor.

TCRdb's copy holds only in-frame clones and misses some; the assay was immunoSEQ multiplex PCR. Among 25,000 to 30,000 clones listed, 84% were seen once. The sample holds one count of this clone. Its specificity is not known. V was trimmed by 2 bases and J by 5 bases, leaving 13 bases between them. This CDR3 is 14 amino acids long. Germline V lookup: CDR1 SGHRS, CDR2 YFSETQ. This rearrangement joins TRBV5-1 to TRBJ1-2; a weak D match, TRBD1 (6 bases). The material sequenced was peripheral blood mononuclear cells, taken before any cancer treatment. The clonotype was recovered from a man aged 40-75 years with stage III lung adenocarcinoma. The CDR3 DNA is TGCGCCAGCAGCTTACAGGGTATACAATATGGCTACACCTTC. Its translation is CASSLQGIQYGYTF. Full variable domain (missing parts from reference TRBV5-1 and TRBJ1-2): KAGVTQTPRYLIKTRGQQVTLSCSPISGHRSVSWYQQTPGQGLQFLFEYFSETQRNKGNFPGRFSGRQFSNSRSEMNVSTLELGDSALYLCASSLQGIQYGYTFGSGTRLTVV.